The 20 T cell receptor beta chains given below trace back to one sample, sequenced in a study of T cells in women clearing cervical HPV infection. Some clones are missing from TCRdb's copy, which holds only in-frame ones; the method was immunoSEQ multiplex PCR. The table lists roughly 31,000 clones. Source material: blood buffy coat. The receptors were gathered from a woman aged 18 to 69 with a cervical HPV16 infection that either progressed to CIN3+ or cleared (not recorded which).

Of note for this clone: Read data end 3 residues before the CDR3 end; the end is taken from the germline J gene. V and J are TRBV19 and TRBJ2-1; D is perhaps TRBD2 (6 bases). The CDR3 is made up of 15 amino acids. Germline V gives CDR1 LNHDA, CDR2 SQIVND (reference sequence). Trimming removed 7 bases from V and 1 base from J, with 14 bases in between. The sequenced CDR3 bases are TGTGCCAGTACTACCCCCGGGACTTCCTACAATGAG. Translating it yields CASTTPGTSYNE. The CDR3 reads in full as CASTTPGTSYNEQFF. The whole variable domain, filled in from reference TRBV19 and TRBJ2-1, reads DGGITQSPKYLFRKEGQNVTLSCEQNLNHDAMYWYRQDPGQGLRLIYYSQIVNDFQKGDIAEGYSVSREKKESFPLTVTSAQKNPTAFYLCASTTPGTSYNEQFFGPGTRLTVL.

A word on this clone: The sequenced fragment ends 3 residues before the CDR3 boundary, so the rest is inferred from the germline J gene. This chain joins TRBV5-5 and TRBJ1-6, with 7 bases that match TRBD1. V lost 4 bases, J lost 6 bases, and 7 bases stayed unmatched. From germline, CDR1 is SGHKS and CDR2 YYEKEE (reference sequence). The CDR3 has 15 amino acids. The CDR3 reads CASSPKTGFNSPLHF. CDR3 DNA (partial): TGTGCCAGCAGCCCAAAGACAGGGTTTAATTCACCC. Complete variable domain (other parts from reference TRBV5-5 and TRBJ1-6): DAGVTQSPTHLIKTRGQQVTLRCSPISGHKSVSWYQQVLGQGPQFIFQYYEKEERGRGNFPDRFSARQFPNYSSELNVNALLLGDSALYLCASSPKTGFNSPLHFGNGTRLTVT.

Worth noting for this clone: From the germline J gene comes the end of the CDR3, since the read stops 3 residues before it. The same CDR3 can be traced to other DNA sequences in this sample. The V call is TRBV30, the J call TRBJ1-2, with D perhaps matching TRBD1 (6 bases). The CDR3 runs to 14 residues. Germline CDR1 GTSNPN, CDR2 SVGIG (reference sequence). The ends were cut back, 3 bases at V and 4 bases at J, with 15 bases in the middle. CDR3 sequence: CAWRLAGASYGYTF. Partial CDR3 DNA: TGTGCCTGGAGACTCGCGGGGGCGAGCTATGGC.

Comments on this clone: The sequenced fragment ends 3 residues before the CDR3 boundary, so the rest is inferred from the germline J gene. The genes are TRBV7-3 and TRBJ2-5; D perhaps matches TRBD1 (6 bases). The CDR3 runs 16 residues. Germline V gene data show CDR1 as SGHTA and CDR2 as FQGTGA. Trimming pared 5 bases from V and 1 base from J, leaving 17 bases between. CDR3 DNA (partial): TGTGCCAGCAGCCCCGGGGCGGGCAGGGGCCAAGAGACC. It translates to CASSPGAGRGQET. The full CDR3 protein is CASSPGAGRGQETQYF.

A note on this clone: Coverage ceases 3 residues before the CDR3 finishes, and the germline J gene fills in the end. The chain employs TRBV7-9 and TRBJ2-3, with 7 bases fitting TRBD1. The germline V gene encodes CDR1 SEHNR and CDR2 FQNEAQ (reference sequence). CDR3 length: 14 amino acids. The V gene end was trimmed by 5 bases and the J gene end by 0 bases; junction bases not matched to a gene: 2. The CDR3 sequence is CASSPTGSTDTQYF. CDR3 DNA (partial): TGTGCCAGCAGCCCGACAGGGAGCACAGATACG.

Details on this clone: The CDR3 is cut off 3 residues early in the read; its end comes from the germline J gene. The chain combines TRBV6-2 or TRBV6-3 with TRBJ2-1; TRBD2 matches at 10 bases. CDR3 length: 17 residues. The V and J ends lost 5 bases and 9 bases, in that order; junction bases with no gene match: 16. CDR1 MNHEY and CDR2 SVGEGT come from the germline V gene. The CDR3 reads CASSTPSSGSWLFEQFF. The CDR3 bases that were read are TGTGCCAGCAGTACCCCTTCTAGCGGGAGTTGGTTGTTTGAG.

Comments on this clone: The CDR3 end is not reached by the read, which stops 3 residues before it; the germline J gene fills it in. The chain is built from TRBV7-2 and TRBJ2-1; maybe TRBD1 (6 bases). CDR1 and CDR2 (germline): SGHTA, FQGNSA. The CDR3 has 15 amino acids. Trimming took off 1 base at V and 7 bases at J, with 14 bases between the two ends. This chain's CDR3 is CASSLGPQGGNEQFF. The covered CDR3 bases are TGTGCCAGCAGCTTAGGGCCACAGGGCGGGAATGAG.

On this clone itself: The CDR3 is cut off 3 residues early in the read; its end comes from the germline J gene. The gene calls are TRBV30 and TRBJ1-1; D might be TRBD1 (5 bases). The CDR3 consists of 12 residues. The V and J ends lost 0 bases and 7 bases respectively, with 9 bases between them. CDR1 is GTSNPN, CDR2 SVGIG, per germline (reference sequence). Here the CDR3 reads CAWSVAGREAFF. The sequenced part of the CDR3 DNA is TGTGCCTGGAGTGTAGCAGGGCGTGAA.

The covered CDR3 bases are TGTGCCAGTAGTATTCCAGGAATCGCCTACAATGAG. Translating it yields CASSIPGIAYNE. The CDR3, in full, reads CASSIPGIAYNEQFF. This sequence joins TRBV19 and TRBJ2-1; D is uncertain. The read gets to within 3 residues of the CDR3 end, and the germline J gene fills in the rest. Trimming shortened V by 3 bases and J by 2 bases, and 11 bases separated the two germline ends. The germline gives CDR1 LNHDA, CDR2 SQIVND (reference sequence). The CDR3 runs 15 residues.

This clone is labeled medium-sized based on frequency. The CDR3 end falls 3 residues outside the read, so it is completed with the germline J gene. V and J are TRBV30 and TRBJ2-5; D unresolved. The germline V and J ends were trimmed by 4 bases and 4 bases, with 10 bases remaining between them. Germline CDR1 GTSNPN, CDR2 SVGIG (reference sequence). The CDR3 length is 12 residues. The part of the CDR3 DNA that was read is TGTGCCTGGACATTCAATTCAGAGACC. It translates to CAWTFNSET. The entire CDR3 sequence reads CAWTFNSETQYF.

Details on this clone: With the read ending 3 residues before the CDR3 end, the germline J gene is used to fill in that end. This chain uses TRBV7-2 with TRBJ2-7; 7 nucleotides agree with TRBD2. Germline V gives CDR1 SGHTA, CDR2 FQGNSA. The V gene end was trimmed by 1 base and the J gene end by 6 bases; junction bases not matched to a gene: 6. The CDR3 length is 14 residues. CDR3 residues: CASSLGGSGFEQYF. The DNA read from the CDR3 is TGTGCCAGCAGCTTAGGCGGTAGCGGGTTCGAG.

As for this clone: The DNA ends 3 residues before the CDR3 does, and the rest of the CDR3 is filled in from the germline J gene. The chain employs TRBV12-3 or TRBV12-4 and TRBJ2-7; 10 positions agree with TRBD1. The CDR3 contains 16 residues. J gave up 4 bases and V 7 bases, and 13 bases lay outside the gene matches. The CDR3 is CASTDGRGQGFYEQYF. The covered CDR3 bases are TGTGCCAGCACCGATGGCCGGGGACAGGGGTTTTACGAG.

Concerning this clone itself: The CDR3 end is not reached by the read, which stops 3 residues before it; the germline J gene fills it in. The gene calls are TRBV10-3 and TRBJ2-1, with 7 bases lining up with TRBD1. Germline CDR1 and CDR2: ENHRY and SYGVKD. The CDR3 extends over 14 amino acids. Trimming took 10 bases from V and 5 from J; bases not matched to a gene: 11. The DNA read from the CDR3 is TGTGCCAACGCCCCGGGACAGCTAAACAATGAG. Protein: CANAPGQLNNE. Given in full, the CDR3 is CANAPGQLNNEQFF.

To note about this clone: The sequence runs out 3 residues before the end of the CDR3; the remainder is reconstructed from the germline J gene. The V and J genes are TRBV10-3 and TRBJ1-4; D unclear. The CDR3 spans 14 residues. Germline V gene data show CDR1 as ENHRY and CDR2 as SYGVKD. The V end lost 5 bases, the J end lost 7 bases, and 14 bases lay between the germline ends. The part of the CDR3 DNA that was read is TGTGCCATCAGTCAGACTGAGGATGGTGAAAAA. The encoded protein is CAISQTEDGEK. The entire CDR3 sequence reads CAISQTEDGEKLFF.

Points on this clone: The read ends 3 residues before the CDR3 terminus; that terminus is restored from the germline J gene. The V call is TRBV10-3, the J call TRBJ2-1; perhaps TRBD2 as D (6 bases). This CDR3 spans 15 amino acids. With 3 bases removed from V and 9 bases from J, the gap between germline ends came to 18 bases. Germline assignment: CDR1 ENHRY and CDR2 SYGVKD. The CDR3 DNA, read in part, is TGTGCCATCAGTGACCCCAGTCTAGCGAGGGGTGAG. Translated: CAISDPSLARGE. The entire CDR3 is CAISDPSLARGEQFF.

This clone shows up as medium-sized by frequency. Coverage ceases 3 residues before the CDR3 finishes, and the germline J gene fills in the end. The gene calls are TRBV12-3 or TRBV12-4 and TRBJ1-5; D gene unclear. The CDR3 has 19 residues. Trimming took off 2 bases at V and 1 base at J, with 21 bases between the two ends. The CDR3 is CASSLLDLNDFRSNQPQHF. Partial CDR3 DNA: TGTGCCAGCAGTTTACTCGATTTGAATGACTTTAGGAGCAATCAGCCC.

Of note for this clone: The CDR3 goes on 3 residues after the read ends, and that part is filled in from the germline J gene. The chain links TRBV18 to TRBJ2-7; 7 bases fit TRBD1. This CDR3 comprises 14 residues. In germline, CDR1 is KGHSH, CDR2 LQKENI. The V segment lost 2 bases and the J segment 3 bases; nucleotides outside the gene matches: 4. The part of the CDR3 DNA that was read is TGTGCCAGCTCACCATCTAACAGGGGCTACGAG. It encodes CASSPSNRGYE. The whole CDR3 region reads CASSPSNRGYEQYF.

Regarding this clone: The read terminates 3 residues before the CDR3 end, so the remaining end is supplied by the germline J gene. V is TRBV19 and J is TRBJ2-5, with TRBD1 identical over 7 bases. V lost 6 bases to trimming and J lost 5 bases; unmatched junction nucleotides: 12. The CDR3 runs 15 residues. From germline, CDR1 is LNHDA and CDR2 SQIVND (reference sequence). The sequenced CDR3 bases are TGTGCCAGTAGCCAAGACAGGGTTCGTGAGGAGACC. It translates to CASSQDRVREET. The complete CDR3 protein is CASSQDRVREETQYF.

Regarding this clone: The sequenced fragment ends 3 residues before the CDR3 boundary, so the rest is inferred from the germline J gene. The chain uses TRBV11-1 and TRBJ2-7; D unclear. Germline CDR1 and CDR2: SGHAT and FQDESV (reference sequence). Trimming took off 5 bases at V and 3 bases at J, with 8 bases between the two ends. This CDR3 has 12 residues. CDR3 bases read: TGTGCCAGCAGCCGCATAGACTACGAG. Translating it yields CASSRIDYE. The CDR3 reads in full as CASSRIDYEQYF.

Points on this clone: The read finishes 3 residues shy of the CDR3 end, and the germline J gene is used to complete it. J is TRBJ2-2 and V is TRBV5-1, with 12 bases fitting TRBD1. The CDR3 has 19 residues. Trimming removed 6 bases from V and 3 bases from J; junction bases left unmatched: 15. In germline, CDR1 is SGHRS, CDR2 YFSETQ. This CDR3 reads CASTPMGTGGSWDTGELFF. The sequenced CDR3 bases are TGCGCCAGCACCCCGATGGGGACAGGGGGCTCTTGGGACACCGGGGAG.